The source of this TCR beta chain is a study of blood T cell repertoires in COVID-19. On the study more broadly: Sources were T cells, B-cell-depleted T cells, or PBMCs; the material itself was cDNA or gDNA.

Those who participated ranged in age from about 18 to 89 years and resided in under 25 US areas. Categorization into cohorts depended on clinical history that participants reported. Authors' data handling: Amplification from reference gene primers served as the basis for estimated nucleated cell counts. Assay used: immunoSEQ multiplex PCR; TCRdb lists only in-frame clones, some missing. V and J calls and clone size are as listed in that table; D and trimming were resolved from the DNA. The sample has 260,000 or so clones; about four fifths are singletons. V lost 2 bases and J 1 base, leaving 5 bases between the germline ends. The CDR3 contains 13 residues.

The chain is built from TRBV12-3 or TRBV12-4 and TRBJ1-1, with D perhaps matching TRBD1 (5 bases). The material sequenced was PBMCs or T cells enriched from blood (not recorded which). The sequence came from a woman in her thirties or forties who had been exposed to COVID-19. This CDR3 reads CASSLRGNTEAFF. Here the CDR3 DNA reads TGTGCCAGCAGTTTAAGGGGGAACACTGAAGCTTTCTTT.